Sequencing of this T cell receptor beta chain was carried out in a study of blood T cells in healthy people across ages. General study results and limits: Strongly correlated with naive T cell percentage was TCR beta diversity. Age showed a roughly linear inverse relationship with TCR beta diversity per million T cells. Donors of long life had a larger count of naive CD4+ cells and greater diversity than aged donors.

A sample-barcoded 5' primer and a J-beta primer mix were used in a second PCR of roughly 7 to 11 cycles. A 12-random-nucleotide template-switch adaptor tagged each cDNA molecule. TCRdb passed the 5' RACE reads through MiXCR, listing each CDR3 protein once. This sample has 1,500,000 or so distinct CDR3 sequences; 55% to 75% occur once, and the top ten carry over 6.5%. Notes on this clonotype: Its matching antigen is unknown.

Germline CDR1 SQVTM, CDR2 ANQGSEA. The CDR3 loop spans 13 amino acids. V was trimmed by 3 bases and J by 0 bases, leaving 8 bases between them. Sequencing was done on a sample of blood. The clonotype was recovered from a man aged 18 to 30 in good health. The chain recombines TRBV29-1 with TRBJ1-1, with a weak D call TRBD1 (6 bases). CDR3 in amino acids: CSVDTGMNTEAFF. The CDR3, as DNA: TGCAGCGTTGATACAGGGATGAACACTGAAGCTTTCTTT.